This paragraph reports one T cell receptor beta chain. These data are taken from a study of cytomegalovirus exposure and HLA in healthy donors. Primers: 60 Vbeta forward and 13 Jbeta reverse. The table came from immunoSEQ multiplex PCR; TCRdb's copy has only in-frame clones and leaves some out. The sample consists of about 150,000 clones, over 60% of them appearing once. This clonotype was sampled from a middle-aged man in good health and CMV-seronegative. Sequenced sample: PBMCs.

CDR3 nucleotides: TGTGCCAGCAGTCCGGGACTAGCGGGGCCTACCTACGAGCAGTACTTC. This sequence encodes CASSPGLAGPTYEQYF. V and J are TRBV27 and TRBJ2-7, with 13 bases that match TRBD2. CDR3 length: 16 amino acids. Germline loops: CDR1 MNHEY, CDR2 SMNVEV (reference sequence). V lost 5 bases to trimming and J lost 2 bases; unmatched junction nucleotides: 6.